A selection of T cell receptor beta chains follows, all from one sample in a study of control samples from healthy donors and cancer patients. This table comes from immunoSEQ multiplex PCR, and its TCRdb copy is limited to in-frame clones, with some not included. Here the sample spans 110,000 to 150,000 clones, 75% to 90% being singletons. Sequencing was carried out using blood. The source is a man younger than 45 in good health. The CDR3 runs from the conserved cysteine through the conserved F or W. D genes are given only for firm matches. Where a row states a size, it is once, few, many or the class of an expanded clone; other rows omit it.

abundance,v_gene,j_gene,d_gene,CDR3aa,CDR3nt
.,TRBV5-1,TRBJ2-7,.,CASSRGLPGLADSYEQYF,TGCGCCAGCAGCCGGGGACTGCCGGGGTTAGCGGACAGCTACGAGCAGTACTTC
few,TRBV6-2/TRBV6-3,TRBJ1-6,.,CASSSTGPISPLHF,TGTGCCAGCAGTTCTACAGGGCCGATTTCACCCCTCCACTTT
.,TRBV4-2,TRBJ1-6,TRBD1,CASSQDDQGANSPLHF,TGTGCCAGCAGCCAAGATGACCAGGGGGCGAATTCACCCCTCCACTTT
.,TRBV7-2,TRBJ1-5,.,CASSLEGPRGRNQPQHF,TGTGCCAGCAGCTTAGAAGGCCCTCGGGGACGCAATCAGCCCCAGCATTTT
.,TRBV2,TRBJ2-1,TRBD2,CASRRTSGSFDEQFF,TGTGCCAGCAGGCGTACTAGCGGGAGTTTCGATGAGCAGTTCTTC
.,TRBV24-1,TRBJ1-1,.,CATSDPMDTEAFF,TGTGCCACCAGTGATCCCATGGACACTGAAGCTTTCTTT
.,TRBV4-1,TRBJ2-1,.,CASSPGGELHEQFF,TGCGCCAGCAGCCCAGGGGGGGAGTTGCATGAGCAGTTCTTC
.,TRBV18,TRBJ2-5,TRBD1,CASSPGQKETQYF,TGTGCCAGCTCACCGGGACAGAAAGAGACCCAGTACTTC
few,TRBV6-5,TRBJ1-6,.,CASTLRQKNSPLHF,TGTGCCAGCACTCTCCGACAGAAAAATTCACCCCTCCACTTT
.,TRBV12-5,TRBJ2-7,TRBD2,CASGLVHMGTSSYEQYF,TGTGCTAGTGGTTTGGTACATATGGGGACTAGCTCCTACGAGCAGTACTTC
.,TRBV4-3,TRBJ2-2,.,CASSQVSMAGKNTGELFF,TGCGCCAGCAGCCAAGTAAGTATGGCGGGGAAGAACACCGGGGAGCTGTTTTTT
.,TRBV6-2/TRBV6-3,TRBJ1-3,TRBD1,CASSSGQGVVSGNTIYF,TGTGCCAGCAGTTCCGGACAGGGGGTTGTCTCTGGAAACACCATATATTTT
.,TRBV27,TRBJ1-2,.,CASSFKGYGSYGYTF,TGTGCCAGCAGTTTTAAGGGGTACGGGAGCTATGGCTACACCTTC
.,TRBV7-9,TRBJ2-3,TRBD2,CASSSRASGSLDTQYF,TGTGCCAGCAGCTCCCGGGCTAGCGGGTCTTTAGATACGCAGTATTTT
.,TRBV6-2/TRBV6-3,TRBJ2-5,TRBD2,CASSYSGLQETQYF,TGTGCCAGCAGTTACTCGGGACTACAAGAGACCCAGTACTTC
.,TRBV30,TRBJ1-1,.,CAWGTRTANTEAFF,TGTGCCTGGGGAACTAGGACAGCCAACACTGAAGCTTTCTTT
once,TRBV6-2/TRBV6-3,TRBJ1-3,.,CASSPRHGSGNTIYF,TGTGCCAGCAGTCCCCGGCATGGCTCTGGAAACACCATATATTTT
.,TRBV6-2/TRBV6-3,TRBJ2-2,.,CASSFEAGELFF,TGTGCCAGCAGTTTCGAAGCCGGGGAGCTGTTTTTT
.,TRBV10-3,TRBJ1-4,TRBD1,CAISDTGGNEKLFF,TGTGCCATCAGTGACACAGGGGGTAATGAAAAACTGTTTTTT
.,TRBV18,TRBJ2-2,.,CASSPQNGELFF,TGTGCCAGCTCACCACAAAACGGGGAGCTGTTTTTT
.,TRBV18,TRBJ1-5,.,CASSPSGSGWGSNQPQHF,TGTGCCAGCTCACCCAGCGGGTCCGGATGGGGTAGCAATCAGCCCCAGCATTTT
.,TRBV21-1,TRBJ1-2,.,CASSKGGASRDYGYTF,TGTGCCAGCAGCAAAGGGGGCGCGTCTCGGGACTATGGCTACACCTTC
.,TRBV6-4,TRBJ2-2,TRBD2,CASSEASGNTGELFF,TGTGCCAGCAGTGAGGCTAGCGGGAACACCGGGGAGCTGTTTTTT
.,TRBV5-5,TRBJ1-5,TRBD1,CASSGLGQGESQPQHF,TGTGCCAGCAGCGGCCTTGGACAGGGAGAGAGTCAGCCCCAGCATTTT
once,TRBV24-1,TRBJ2-2,.,CATSDLHGTSNTGELFF,TGTGCCACCAGTGATTTGCATGGGACAAGCAACACCGGGGAGCTGTTTTTT
once,TRBV11-2,TRBJ1-4,.,CASSATGVRTNEKLFF,TGTGCCAGCAGCGCAACGGGGGTGCGGACTAATGAAAAACTGTTTTTT
.,TRBV4-1,TRBJ1-1,.,CASSQDSGGATEAFF,TGCGCCAGCAGCCAAGATTCTGGGGGGGCCACTGAAGCTTTCTTT
.,TRBV9,TRBJ2-3,.,CASSVVGLADTQYF,TGTGCCAGCAGCGTAGTGGGGCTTGCAGATACGCAGTATTTT
once,TRBV12-3/TRBV12-4,TRBJ2-7,TRBD2,CASSASGGDEQYF,TGTGCCAGCAGTGCTAGCGGGGGGGACGAGCAGTACTTC
.,TRBV3-1/TRBV3-2,TRBJ2-1,.,CASSQDRRLSYNEQFF,TGTGCCAGCAGCCAAGATCGACGACTTTCATACAATGAGCAGTTCTTC
.,TRBV23-1,TRBJ2-7,.,CASSGPGEQYF,TGCGCCAGCAGTGGGCCCGGGGAGCAGTACTTC
.,TRBV9,TRBJ1-5,.,CASSPSGQTYSNQPQHF,TGTGCCAGCAGCCCGAGCGGGCAGACCTATAGCAATCAGCCCCAGCATTTT
once,TRBV7-8,TRBJ1-1,.,CASSPAGAMGNTEAFF,TGTGCCAGCAGCCCCGCAGGGGCTATGGGGAACACTGAAGCTTTCTTT
.,TRBV4-3,TRBJ2-7,.,CASSQEFGHYEQYF,TGCGCCAGCAGCCAAGAGTTCGGGCACTACGAGCAGTACTTC
.,TRBV27,TRBJ2-7,TRBD2,CASIVVAGGPEQYF,TGTGCCAGCATCGTTGTAGCGGGAGGGCCCGAGCAGTACTTC
.,TRBV9,TRBJ1-3,.,CASSVLLRVRALGRNTIYF,TGTGCCAGCAGCGTACTTCTCAGGGTGCGGGCCTTAGGCCGAAACACCATATATTTT
.,TRBV13,TRBJ1-1,.,CASSLGPSRYMNTEAFF,TGTGCCAGCAGCTTAGGACCGTCAAGGTATATGAACACTGAAGCTTTCTTT
.,TRBV30,TRBJ2-5,.,CAWSVLNRASAQETQYF,TGTGCCTGGAGTGTATTAAATAGGGCTAGCGCCCAAGAGACCCAGTACTTC
.,TRBV5-5,TRBJ2-3,.,CASSLHYSAGDTQYF,TGTGCCAGCAGTCTTCATTACTCGGCCGGGGATACGCAGTATTTT
.,TRBV6-4,TRBJ1-5,.,CASSGESGQPQHF,TGTGCCAGTTCAGGGGAGTCGGGTCAGCCCCAGCATTTT
.,TRBV30,TRBJ2-1,.,CAWETYNEQFF,TGTGCCTGGGAGACTTACAATGAGCAGTTCTTC
.,TRBV4-1,TRBJ1-5,TRBD1,CASSQGRGLGNQPQHF,TGCGCCAGCAGCCAAGGCAGGGGGCTAGGCAATCAGCCCCAGCATTTT
.,TRBV5-1,TRBJ1-1,.,CASSAAGQVGTEAFF,TGCGCCAGCAGCGCGGCCGGCCAGGTCGGAACTGAAGCTTTCTTT
.,TRBV27,TRBJ2-7,.,CATQSGAYPPYEQYF,TGTGCCACACAGTCCGGGGCCTATCCCCCGTACGAGCAGTACTTC
.,TRBV18,TRBJ2-5,.,CASSPRGNGVGTQYF,TGTGCCAGCTCACCACGGGGGAATGGTGTCGGGACCCAGTACTTC
.,TRBV2,TRBJ2-7,.,CASSEPTGYEQYF,TGTGCCAGCAGTGAGCCGACAGGCTACGAGCAGTACTTC
.,TRBV10-3,TRBJ2-2,.,CAISEGDAGELFF,TGTGCCATCAGTGAGGGGGACGCCGGGGAGCTGTTTTTT
.,TRBV9,TRBJ2-5,TRBD2,CASSLAGGLGETQYF,TGTGCCAGCAGCCTAGCGGGGGGGCTCGGGGAGACCCAGTACTTC
.,TRBV9,TRBJ1-2,.,CASSVGQADGYTF,TGTGCCAGCAGCGTAGGGCAGGCCGATGGCTACACCTTC